This T cell receptor beta chain was found in a study of neoadjuvant anti-PD-1 for oral cavity cancer. Across the study: Patients without progression received a fourth nivolumab dose around day 43, then surgical resection on days 50-56.

Study outcomes and limitations: Pretreatment Treg/Th17 ratio correlated inversely with post-treatment tumor clonality. Only a few patients per response group were TCR-analyzed; validation needed.

Turning to this clone: Its antigen is still unknown.

Deletions cut 1 base from V and 1 base from J, with 2 bases between. The CDR3 is 12 amino acids. Germline V lookup: CDR1 SEHNR, CDR2 FQNEAQ (reference sequence). The protocol was immunoSEQ multiplex PCR, while the TCRdb copy is restricted to in-frame clones and leaves out a portion. This table holds over 6,500 clones, roughly 50% found once. The receptor comes from a person aged 40-85 years with oral cavity squamous cell carcinoma. J is TRBJ2-7 and V is TRBV7-9; D unresolved. The sequences come from tumor tissue, collected before nivolumab (anti-PD-1) treatment. The CDR3 nucleotides read TGTGCCAGCAGCTTAGAGTCCTACGAGCAGTACTTC. It yields the protein CASSLESYEQYF.